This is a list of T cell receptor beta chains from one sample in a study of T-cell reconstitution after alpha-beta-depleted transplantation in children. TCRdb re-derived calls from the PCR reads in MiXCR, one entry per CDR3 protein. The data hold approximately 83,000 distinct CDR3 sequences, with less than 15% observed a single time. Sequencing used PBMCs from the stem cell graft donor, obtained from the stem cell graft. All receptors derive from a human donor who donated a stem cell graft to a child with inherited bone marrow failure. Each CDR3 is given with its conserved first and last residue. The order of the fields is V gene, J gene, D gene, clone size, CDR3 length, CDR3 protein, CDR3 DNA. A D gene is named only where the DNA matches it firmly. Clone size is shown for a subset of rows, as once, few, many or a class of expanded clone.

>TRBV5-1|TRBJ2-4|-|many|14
CASSLGIAKNIQYF
TGCGCCAGCAGTCTGGGGATAGCCAAAAACATTCAGTACTTC
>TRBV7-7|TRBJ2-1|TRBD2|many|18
CASSLYRGGPNITVEQFF
TGTGCCAGCAGCTTATATCGGGGGGGGCCGAATATTACGGTTGAGCAGTTCTTC
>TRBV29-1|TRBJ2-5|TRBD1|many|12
CSVGQGQETQYF
TGCAGCGTCGGACAGGGCCAAGAGACCCAGTACTTC
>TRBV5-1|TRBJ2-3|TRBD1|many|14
CASRQGQGGDTQYF
TGCGCCAGCAGACAGGGACAGGGGGGAGATACGCAGTATTTT
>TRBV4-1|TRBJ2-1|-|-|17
CASSQVRAGPFGNEQFF
TGCGCCAGCAGCCAAGTGCGGGCAGGCCCATTTGGGAATGAGCAGTTCTTC
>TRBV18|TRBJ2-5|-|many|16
CASSPLGGSVQETQYF
TGTGCCAGCTCACCACTCGGGGGATCGGTCCAAGAGACCCAGTACTTC
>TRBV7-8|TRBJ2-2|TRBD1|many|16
CASSLDRGPASGELFF
TGTGCCAGCAGCTTAGACAGGGGCCCAGCGTCCGGGGAGCTGTTTTTT
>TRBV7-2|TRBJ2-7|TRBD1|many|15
CASSLGTGGWGEQYF
TGTGCCAGCAGCTTAGGTACAGGGGGCTGGGGCGAGCAGTACTTC
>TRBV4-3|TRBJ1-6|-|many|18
CASSQDHGLSSYNSPLHF
TGCGCCAGCAGCCAAGATCACGGGTTAAGCTCCTATAATTCACCCCTCCACTTT
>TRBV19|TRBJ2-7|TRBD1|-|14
CASSQTGGHYEQYF
TGTGCCAGTAGCCAGACAGGGGGCCACTACGAGCAGTACTTC
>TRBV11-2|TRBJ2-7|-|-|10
CASSHYEQYF
TGTGCCAGCAGTCACTACGAGCAGTACTTC
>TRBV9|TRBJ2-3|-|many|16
CASSVEGGDSTDTQYF
TGTGCCAGCAGCGTAGAAGGCGGAGATAGCACAGATACGCAGTATTTT
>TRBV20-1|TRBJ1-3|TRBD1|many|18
CSARWWGTGADSGNTIYF
TGCAGTGCTAGGTGGTGGGGGACAGGGGCCGACTCTGGAAACACCATATATTTT
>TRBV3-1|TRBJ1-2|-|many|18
CASSQDNYGPPPRYGYTF
TGTGCCAGCAGCCAGGACAATTACGGGCCTCCTCCCCGCTATGGCTACACCTTC
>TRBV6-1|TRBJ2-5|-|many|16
CASSPQGGIRQETQYF
TGTGCCAGCAGTCCCCAGGGGGGGATAAGGCAAGAGACCCAGTACTTC
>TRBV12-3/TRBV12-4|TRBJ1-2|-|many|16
CASRQSTGLSIYGYTF
TGTGCCAGCAGACAGTCCACGGGACTGTCAATCTATGGCTACACCTTC
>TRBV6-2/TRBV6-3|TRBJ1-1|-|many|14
CASSYKGVDTEAFF
TGTGCCAGCAGTTATAAGGGTGTGGACACTGAAGCTTTCTTT
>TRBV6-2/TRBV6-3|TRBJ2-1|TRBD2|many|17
CASSYGKSAGVDGEQFF
TGTGCCAGCAGTTACGGGAAGTCGGCGGGAGTAGACGGTGAGCAGTTCTTC
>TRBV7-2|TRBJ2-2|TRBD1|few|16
CASSGRGRYNTGELFF
TGTGCCAGCAGCGGCAGGGGGCGTTACAACACCGGGGAGCTGTTTTTT
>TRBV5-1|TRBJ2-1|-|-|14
CASSSGGVKNEQFF
TGCGCCAGCAGCTCGGGCGGGGTGAAGAATGAGCAGTTCTTC
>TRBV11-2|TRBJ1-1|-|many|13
CASSPGPGTEAFF
TGTGCCAGCAGCCCGGGCCCGGGCACTGAAGCTTTCTTT
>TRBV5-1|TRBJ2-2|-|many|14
CASSDRLHTGELFF
TGCGCCAGCAGCGACAGACTCCACACCGGGGAGCTGTTTTTT
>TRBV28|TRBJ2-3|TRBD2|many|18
CASSRTSGRFGRNDTQYF
TGTGCCAGCAGTAGGACTAGCGGGAGATTCGGTCGCAATGATACGCAGTATTTT
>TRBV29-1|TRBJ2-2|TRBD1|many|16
CSVPKGTGVYAGELFF
TGCAGCGTTCCAAAGGGGACAGGGGTGTACGCGGGGGAGCTGTTTTTT
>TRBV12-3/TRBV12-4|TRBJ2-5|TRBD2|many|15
CASSRPGLAGETQYF
TGTGCCAGCAGCCGCCCGGGACTAGCGGGAGAGACCCAGTACTTC
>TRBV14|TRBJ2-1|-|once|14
CASSQESSYNEQFF
TGTGCCAGCAGCCAAGAGTCGTCTTACAATGAGCAGTTCTTC
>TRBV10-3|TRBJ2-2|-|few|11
CAISVTGELFF
TGTGCCATCAGTGTGACAGGGGAGCTGTTTTTT
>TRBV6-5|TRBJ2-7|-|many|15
CASNPRDGPLHEQYF
TGTGCCAGCAATCCCCGGGACGGACCCCTCCACGAGCAGTACTTC
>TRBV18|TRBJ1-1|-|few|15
CASSSEGPGNTEAFF
TGTGCCAGCTCATCGGAGGGGCCGGGGAACACTGAAGCTTTCTTT
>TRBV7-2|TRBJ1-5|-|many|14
CASSLAPDSGPQHF
TGTGCCAGCAGCTTAGCACCCGACAGTGGACCCCAGCATTTT
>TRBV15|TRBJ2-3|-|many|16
CATSRDSGVPQNTQYF
TGTGCCACCAGCAGAGATTCGGGAGTTCCACAGAATACGCAGTATTTT
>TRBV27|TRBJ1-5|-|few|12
CASSFYNQPQHF
TGTGCCAGCAGTTTCTACAATCAGCCCCAGCATTTT
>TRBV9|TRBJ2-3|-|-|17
CASSVVSGGARTDTQYF
TGTGCCAGCAGCGTAGTTTCCGGGGGCGCGAGGACAGATACGCAGTATTTT
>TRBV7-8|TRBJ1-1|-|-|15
CASSLLRMGNTEAFF
TGTGCCAGCAGCTTATTGAGGATGGGGAACACTGAAGCTTTCTTT
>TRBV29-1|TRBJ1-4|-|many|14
CSVVGGGYNEKLFF
TGCAGCGTTGTAGGTGGAGGATATAATGAAAAACTGTTTTTT
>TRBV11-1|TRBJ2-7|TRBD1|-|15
CASSSLRDRSYEQYF
TGTGCCAGCAGCTCTCTCCGGGACAGGTCCTACGAGCAGTACTTC
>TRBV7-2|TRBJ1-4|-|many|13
CASSYSGTEKLFF
TGTGCCAGCAGCTACTCGGGGACCGAAAAACTGTTTTTT
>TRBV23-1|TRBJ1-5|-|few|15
CASSQPDPGNQPQHF
TGCGCCAGCAGTCAACCGGACCCGGGGAATCAGCCCCAGCATTTT
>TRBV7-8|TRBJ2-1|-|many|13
CASSLRTLSEQFF
TGTGCCAGCAGCTTACGTACCCTTAGTGAGCAGTTCTTC
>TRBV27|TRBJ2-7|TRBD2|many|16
CASSFGSGRAMYEQYF
TGTGCCAGCAGTTTTGGTAGCGGGAGGGCCATGTACGAGCAGTACTTC
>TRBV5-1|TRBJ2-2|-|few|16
CASSIQGFSNTGELFF
TGCGCCAGCAGCATACAGGGATTCTCGAACACCGGGGAGCTGTTTTTT
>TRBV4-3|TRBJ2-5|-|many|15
CASSQEGTGSETQYF
TGCGCCAGCAGCCAAGAGGGGACCGGGAGCGAGACCCAGTACTTC
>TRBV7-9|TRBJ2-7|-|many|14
CASSLGQAPYEQYF
TGTGCCAGCAGCTTAGGACAGGCCCCCTACGAGCAGTACTTC
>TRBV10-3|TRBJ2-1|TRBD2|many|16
CAISDPAGGSYNEQFF
TGTGCCATCAGTGACCCAGCGGGAGGCTCCTACAATGAGCAGTTCTTC
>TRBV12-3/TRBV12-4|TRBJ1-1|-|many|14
CASSFGGAGTEAFF
TGTGCCAGCAGTTTTGGCGGGGCTGGGACTGAAGCTTTCTTT
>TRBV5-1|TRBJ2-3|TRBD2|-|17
CASSLGLAGRSTDTQYF
TGCGCCAGCAGCTTGGGACTAGCGGGAAGGAGCACAGATACGCAGTATTTT
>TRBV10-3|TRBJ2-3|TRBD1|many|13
CAITGGGTDTQYF
TGTGCCATCACAGGGGGCGGCACAGATACGCAGTATTTT
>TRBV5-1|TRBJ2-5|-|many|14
CASSGEGHQETQYF
TGCGCCAGCAGCGGGGAAGGACACCAAGAGACCCAGTACTTC
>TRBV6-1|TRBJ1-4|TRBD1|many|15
CASRETGTGNEKLFF
TGTGCCAGCAGGGAAACCGGGACAGGGAATGAAAAACTGTTTTTT
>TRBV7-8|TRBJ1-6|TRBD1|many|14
CASSFRGHGTPLHF
TGTGCCAGCAGCTTCAGGGGGCATGGGACACCCCTCCACTTT